Each of the 18 T cell receptor beta chains below was sequenced from the same sample in a study of T cell repertoires in cytomegalovirus infection. Their antigens are not known. TCRdb reprocessed the reads with MiXCR, giving one entry per CDR3 protein. The sample records 55,000 to 85,000 distinct CDR3 sequences, approximately 20% being singletons. Material: CD8+ T cells from cultured PBMCs, obtained from culture after CMV antigen stimulation. The receptors come from a human donor in good health (CMV status not recorded). Some clones in this sample may be carry-over from other donors' samples.

This clonotype was detected many times. V usage is TRBV6-2 or TRBV6-3 and J usage is TRBJ1-5; D perhaps matches TRBD1 (5 bases). The CDR3 consists of 14 residues. Germline V gives CDR1 MNHEY, CDR2 SVGEGT. V was trimmed by 4 bases and J by 6 bases, leaving 13 bases between them. CDR3 DNA sequence: TGTGCCAGCAGTTTTCCGGGACCAGGTCAGCCCCAGCATTTT. This translates into CASSFPGPGQPQHF.

The chain combines TRBV7-2 with TRBJ2-3; no definite D call. Germline V gene sequence: CDR1 SGHTA, CDR2 FQGNSA. This CDR3 contains 17 residues. V was clipped by 0 bases and J by 0 bases, with 13 bases between them. The CDR3 DNA reads TGTGCCAGCAGCTTAGCGCTGCCGGGCTTGAGCACAGATACGCAGTATTTT. It encodes CASSLALPGLSTDTQYF.

The chain has TRBV11-1 and TRBJ2-7; 7 bases are shared with TRBD1. The trim removed 3 bases at V and 2 bases at J, leaving 4 bases unmatched. Germline loops: CDR1 SGHAT, CDR2 FQDESV (reference sequence). The CDR3 contains 14 residues. The chain's CDR3 is CASSFPDRAYEQYF. CDR3 coding DNA: TGTGCCAGCAGCTTCCCTGACAGGGCCTACGAGCAGTACTTC.

This clonotype was detected only a few times. The chain combines TRBV12-3 or TRBV12-4 with TRBJ2-4; 10 bases are shared with TRBD2. J was trimmed by 8 bases and V by 3 bases; bases with no gene match: 10. This CDR3 is 16 amino acids long. In nucleotides, the CDR3 is TGTGCCAGCAGTTTGTGGCTAGCGGGGGTCTCGTACATTCAGTACTTC. Its translation is CASSLWLAGVSYIQYF.

In this sample, this clonotype turned up a few times. The J gene is TRBJ1-1, the V gene TRBV7-2, with D unclear. Germline V gives CDR1 SGHTA, CDR2 FQGNSA. The CDR3 runs to 14 residues. Trimming stripped 1 base from V and 4 bases from J, with 10 bases between. CDR3 bases: TGTGCCAGCAGCTTAGGGAGGGAGGTCACTGAAGCTTTCTTT. Its translation: CASSLGREVTEAFF. The whole variable domain, filled in from reference TRBV7-2 and TRBJ1-1, reads GAGVSQSPSNKVTEKGKDVELRCDPISGHTALYWYRQSLGQGLEFLIYFQGNSAPDKSGLPSDRFSAERTGGSVSTLTIQRTQQEDSAVYLCASSLGREVTEAFFGQGTRLTVV.

This sequence joins TRBV6-5 and TRBJ2-2; TRBD2 might be the D (6 bases). This CDR3 contains 16 residues. With 2 bases removed from V and 0 bases from J, the gap between germline ends came to 10 bases. Germline V CDR1 and CDR2: MNHEY, SVGAGI. CDR3 DNA: TGTGCCAGCAGTTACCTGGCGGGGCCGAACACCGGGGAGCTGTTTTTT. As protein: CASSYLAGPNTGELFF.

The gene calls are TRBV5-6 and TRBJ1-1; 7 positions match TRBD1. The CDR3 consists of 18 residues. J was trimmed by 0 bases and V by 1 base; bases with no gene match: 12. Germline CDR1 and CDR2: SGHDT and YYEEEE. The CDR3 DNA reads TGTGCCAGCAGCTTGAGACAGGGTTTTGGTTTATTGAACACTGAAGCTTTCTTT. Its translation is CASSLRQGFGLLNTEAFF.

The chain combines TRBV12-3 or TRBV12-4 with TRBJ1-1, with D hard to call. Trimming left V 3 bases short and J 7 bases short, with 6 bases between. This CDR3 spans 11 amino acids. CDR3 nucleotide sequence: TGTGCCAGCAGTTTCATGCGTGAAGCTTTCTTT. The encoded protein is CASSFMREAFF.

This clonotype was seen a handful of times. The chain uses TRBV12-3 or TRBV12-4 and TRBJ1-4, with a weak D call TRBD1 (6 bases). This CDR3 is 13 amino acids long. Trimming pared 4 bases from V and 8 bases from J, leaving 11 bases between. The DNA for the CDR3 is TGTGCCAGCAGTTCCGGGACACACGAAAAACTGTTTTTT. Residues: CASSSGTHEKLFF.

The chain has TRBV7-9 and TRBJ1-1; D gene ambiguous. Germline CDR1 is SEHNR and CDR2 is FQNEAQ (reference sequence). The CDR3 is 16 residues long. The V end was cut by 3 bases, the J end by 7 bases, with 21 bases between. The CDR3 DNA sequence: TGTGCCAGCAGCTTGTCATCGGTGCAGGCAATCCATGAAGCTTTCTTT. Translated, it gives CASSLSSVQAIHEAFF.

The chain carries TRBV7-8 and TRBJ1-5, with D unresolved. The ends were cut back, 0 bases at V and 4 bases at J, with 10 bases in the middle. The CDR3 is 15 residues long. The germline gives CDR1 SGHVS, CDR2 FQNEAQ. The CDR3 sequence is CASSLAVGGNQPQHF. The CDR3 DNA sequence: TGTGCCAGCAGCTTAGCAGTTGGAGGGAATCAGCCCCAGCATTTT.

V gene TRBV7-2 combines with J gene TRBJ1-6, with a tentative D call TRBD1 (6 bases). The CDR3 length is 17 residues. Trimming pared 5 bases from V and 6 bases from J, leaving 20 bases between. Germline-derived CDR1 and CDR2 are SGHTA and FQGNSA. The DNA for the CDR3 is TGTGCCAGCAGCCCCGAGGCCAGGGGCGCTGCTAATTCACCCCTCCACTTT. It translates to CASSPEARGAANSPLHF.

This clonotype occurred a few times. The chain combines TRBV5-6 with TRBJ1-2; D is possibly TRBD1 (6 bases). The CDR3 contains 13 residues. V was clipped by 1 base and J by 13 bases, with 17 bases between them. CDR1 and CDR2 (germline): SGHDT, YYEEEE. The CDR3 DNA is TGTGCCAGCAGCTTGTATGGAGGGACACCCCTCACCTTC. Its translation: CASSLYGGTPLTF.

Points on this clonotype: The junction and the germline gene differ at one end; a read error may be behind it. The chain employs TRBV6-2 or TRBV6-3 and TRBJ2-3; a possible D gene is TRBD1 (6 bases). CDR1 is MNHEY and CDR2 is SVGEGT in the germline V gene. The CDR3 consists of 16 residues. DNA for the CDR3: TGTGCCAGCAGTTACGTCCCAGGGGCGGGCACGGATACGCAGTATTTT. It specifies CASSYVPGAGTDTQYF.

The chain carries TRBV12-3 or TRBV12-4 and TRBJ2-5; 11 positions match TRBD2. The CDR3 has 17 residues. V shed 5 bases, J shed 1 base, and the junction held 9 bases outside the gene matches. The CDR3 here is CASSPPPSGGTQETQYF. CDR3 DNA sequence: TGTGCCAGCAGTCCCCCTCCTAGCGGGGGGACCCAAGAGACCCAGTACTTC.

The chain joins TRBV13 to TRBJ2-6; either TRBD1 or TRBD2 may fit D (5 bases each). This CDR3 is 17 amino acids long. Germline V gives CDR1 PRHDT, CDR2 FYEKMQ (reference sequence). The germline V and J ends were trimmed by 4 bases and 2 bases, with 15 bases remaining between them. The CDR3, as DNA: TGTGCCAGCAGCTCCCCGAGGGCAGGGACTGGGGCCAACGTCCTGACTTTC. Translation gives CASSSPRAGTGANVLTF.

This chain connects TRBV7-6 to TRBJ2-7; D might be TRBD2 (5 bases). The CDR3 extends over 14 amino acids. Germline V gives CDR1 SGHVS, CDR2 FNYEAQ. Trimming removed 5 bases from V and 2 bases from J, with 13 bases in between. The CDR3 here is CASSGEGSPYEQYF. As DNA, the CDR3 is TGTGCCAGCAGCGGGGAAGGGAGTCCCTACGAGCAGTACTTC. The complete variable domain, with remaining parts taken from reference TRBV7-6 and TRBJ2-7, reads GAGVSQSPRYKVTKRGQDVALRCDPISGHVSLYWYRQALGQGPEFLTYFNYEAQQDKSGLPNDRFSAERPEGSISTLTIQRTEQRDSAMYRCASSGEGSPYEQYFGPGTRLTVT.

V and J are TRBV7-9 and TRBJ2-7; D ambiguous. V dropped 4 bases and J dropped 3 bases, with 19 bases sitting between them. The CDR3 consists of 16 residues. CDR1 and CDR2 from the germline V gene are SEHNR and FQNEAQ (reference sequence). CDR3 region: CASSSYQATVSYEQYF. The CDR3 DNA sequence: TGTGCCAGCAGCTCCTATCAGGCTACGGTCAGCTACGAGCAGTACTTC.